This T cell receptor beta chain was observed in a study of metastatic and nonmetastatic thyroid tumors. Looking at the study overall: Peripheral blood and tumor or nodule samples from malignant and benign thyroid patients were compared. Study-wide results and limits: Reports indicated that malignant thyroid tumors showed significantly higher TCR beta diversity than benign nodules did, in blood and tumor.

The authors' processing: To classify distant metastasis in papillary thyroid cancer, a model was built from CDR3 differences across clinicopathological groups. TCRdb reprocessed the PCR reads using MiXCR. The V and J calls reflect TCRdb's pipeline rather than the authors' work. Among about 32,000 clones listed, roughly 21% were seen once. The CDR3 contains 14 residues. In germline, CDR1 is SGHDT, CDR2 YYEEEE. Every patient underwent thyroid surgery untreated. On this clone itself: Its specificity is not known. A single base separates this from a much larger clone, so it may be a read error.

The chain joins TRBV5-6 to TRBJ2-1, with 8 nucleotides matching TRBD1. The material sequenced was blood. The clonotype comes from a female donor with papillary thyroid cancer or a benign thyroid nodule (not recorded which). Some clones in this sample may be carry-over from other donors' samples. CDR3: CACSWGQASNEQFF. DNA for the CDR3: TGTGCCTGCAGCTGGGGACAGGCGTCCAATGAGCAGTTCTTC.